The next 11 T cell receptor beta chains were all read from a single sample in a study of T cells after yellow fever vaccination. TCRdb reprocessed the 5' RACE reads with MiXCR, giving one entry per CDR3 protein. The sample lists about 350,000 distinct CDR3 sequences, approximately 12% seen once, with about 3% in the top ten. The material was CD4+ T cells sorted from PBMCs, obtained 15 days after the yellow fever booster vaccination. Source of these receptors: a man aged 18 to 35 who received the YFV17D yellow fever vaccine.

This clonotype was seen only a few times. The rearrangement joins TRBV10-3 to TRBJ1-4, with a weak D call TRBD1 (6 bases). Germline V gives CDR1 ENHRY, CDR2 SYGVKD. The CDR3 runs to 14 residues. Trimming stripped 5 bases from V and 5 bases from J, with 12 bases between. The CDR3 sequence is CAISPRGDNEKLFF. In DNA form, the CDR3 reads TGTGCCATCAGTCCGAGGGGGGACAATGAAAAACTGTTTTTT.

The CDR3 loop is CASSVPGLTGELFF. For the CDR3, the DNA is TGTGCCAGCAGTGTGCCAGGGCTCACCGGGGAGCTGTTTTTT. V is TRBV7-2 and J is TRBJ2-2; maybe TRBD1 (5 bases). The CDR3 spans 14 residues. Trimming shortened V by 6 bases and J by 4 bases, and 12 bases separated the two germline ends. From germline, CDR1 is SGHTA and CDR2 FQGNSA. The full variable domain, in which reference TRBV7-2 and TRBJ2-2 provide the parts outside the CDR3, is GAGVSQSPSNKVTEKGKDVELRCDPISGHTALYWYRQSLGQGLEFLIYFQGNSAPDKSGLPSDRFSAERTGGSVSTLTIQRTQQEDSAVYLCASSVPGLTGELFFGEGSRLTVL.

J is TRBJ1-2 and V is TRBV12-3 or TRBV12-4; 7 bases map to TRBD1. The V and J ends lost 1 base and 8 bases, in that order; junction bases with no gene match: 4. The CDR3 consists of 13 residues. For the CDR3, the DNA is TGTGCCAGCAGTTTAGATAGGGGGCAAGGCTACACCTTC. It yields the protein CASSLDRGQGYTF.

This clonotype occurred a few times. V gene TRBV30 combines with J gene TRBJ2-5; D might be TRBD1 or TRBD2, each matching 5 bases. The V and J ends lost 3 bases and 5 bases respectively, with 16 bases between them. The CDR3 runs 14 residues. CDR1 is GTSNPN, CDR2 SVGIG, per germline (reference sequence). The CDR3, as DNA: TGTGCCTGGAGGCCTAGGGACCGCGCGGAGACCCAGTACTTC. Encoded protein: CAWRPRDRAETQYF.

This clonotype was picked up a small number of times. A much bigger clone sits one base away, suggesting this may be a read error. This chain joins TRBV28 and TRBJ1-1; D gene uncertain. The ends were cut back, 0 bases at V and 5 bases at J, with 4 bases in the middle. Germline values: CDR1 MDHEN, CDR2 SYDVKM. The CDR3 runs 12 residues. CDR3 in DNA: TGTGCCAGCAGTTTATGGAAAACTGAAGCTTTCTTT. This gives the protein CASSLWKTEAFF. The full variable domain, rest sourced from reference TRBV28 and TRBJ1-1, is DVKVTQSSRYLVKRTGEKVFLECVQDMDHENMFWYRQDPGLGLRLIYFSYDVKMKEKGDIPEGYSVSREKKERFSLILESASTNQTSMYLCASSLWKTEAFFGQGTRLTVV.

This clonotype was observed many times. The V and J genes are TRBV10-3 and TRBJ2-4; perhaps TRBD2 as D (6 bases). The CDR3 is made up of 14 amino acids. Germline V CDR1 and CDR2: ENHRY, SYGVKD. Trimming shortened V by 3 bases and J by 7 bases, and 13 bases separated the two germline ends. In DNA form, the CDR3 reads TGTGCCATCAGTGATGGGGCCAGCGGGAACATTCAGTACTTC. Encoded protein: CAISDGASGNIQYF.

The chain joins TRBV6-1 to TRBJ1-5; D gene unclear. V was cut by 7 bases and J by 6 bases, with 13 bases left in between. CDR1 is MNHNS, CDR2 SASEGT, per germline. The CDR3 length is 13 residues. The CDR3 here is CASIGLVGQPQHF. The CDR3 coding sequence is TGTGCCAGCATTGGACTAGTGGGTCAGCCCCAGCATTTT.

V usage is TRBV27 and J usage is TRBJ2-2, with D unresolved. V was clipped by 5 bases and J by 0 bases, with 13 bases between them. The CDR3 is 16 amino acids. Germline lookup yields CDR1 MNHEY and CDR2 SMNVEV (reference sequence). CDR3 loop: CASSLQESTNTGELFF. The CDR3 nucleotides are TGTGCCAGCAGTCTGCAGGAGAGCACGAACACCGGGGAGCTGTTTTTT.

This clonotype was picked up many times. The chain carries TRBV15 and TRBJ1-1; maybe TRBD1 (5 bases). V lost 0 bases and J lost 6, with 17 bases in between. In germline, CDR1 is LNHNV, CDR2 YYDKDF (reference sequence). This CDR3 spans 16 amino acids. The CDR3 nucleotides read TGTGCCACCAGCAGAGATATGGATGCCTTGGGGGCTGAAGCTTTCTTT. This codes for CATSRDMDALGAEAFF.

With respect to this clonotype: The junction departs from germline at one end; a sequencing error may be responsible. The chain carries TRBV7-2 and TRBJ2-4; D is uncertain. The CDR3 has 16 residues. Per the germline V gene, CDR1 is SGHTA and CDR2 is FQGNSA. The CDR3 bases are TGTGCCGGCAGCTTGGTGTCCCAGATAGCCAAAAACATTCAGTACTTC. As protein: CAGSLVSQIAKNIQYF.

In its sample, this clonotype was seen many times. The J gene is TRBJ1-2, the V gene TRBV7-2, with D uncertain. The CDR3 extends over 16 amino acids. Looked up from germline, CDR1 is SGHTA and CDR2 is FQGNSA. Trimming pared 2 bases from V and 6 bases from J, leaving 19 bases between. CDR3 protein: CASSLSRASAGNGYTF. CDR3 in DNA: TGTGCCAGCAGCTTAAGTCGGGCCTCAGCGGGGAATGGCTACACCTTC. Looking up the rest from reference TRBV7-2 and TRBJ1-2 gives the full variable domain: GAGVSQSPSNKVTEKGKDVELRCDPISGHTALYWYRQSLGQGLEFLIYFQGNSAPDKSGLPSDRFSAERTGGSVSTLTIQRTQQEDSAVYLCASSLSRASAGNGYTFGSGTRLTVV.